This is a list of T cell receptor beta chains from one sample in a study of CD8 T cell repertoires and HIV-1 epitope variants. These receptors lack a known antigen. The protocol was immunoSEQ multiplex PCR, while the TCRdb copy is restricted to in-frame clones and leaves out a portion. The sample records roughly 5,800 clones, approximately 70% being singletons. The specimen sequenced was cultured CD8+ T cells derived from PBMCs. The receptor set was obtained from a male donor with HIV. CDR3s include the opening cysteine and the closing phenylalanine or tryptophan. D genes are given only for firm matches. A clone size is listed for some rows: how often the clone was seen (once, few, many), or a class if it is expanded.

V gene: TRBV19; clone size: .; D gene: .; J gene: TRBJ1-1; CDR3 protein: CASRVQEYTEAFF; CDR3 DNA: TGTGCCAGTAGGGTCCAGGAGTACACTGAAGCTTTCTTT
V gene: TRBV28; clone size: few; D gene: .; J gene: TRBJ1-1; CDR3 protein: CASSPSGYTEAFF; CDR3 DNA: TGTGCCAGCAGCCCCTCTGGGTACACTGAAGCTTTCTTT
V gene: TRBV4-3; clone size: .; D gene: .; J gene: TRBJ2-7; CDR3 protein: CASSEAWGSSYEQYF; CDR3 DNA: TGCGCCAGCAGCGAAGCGTGGGGCTCCTCCTACGAGCAGTACTTC
V gene: TRBV4-3; clone size: .; D gene: .; J gene: TRBJ2-7; CDR3 protein: CASSQDPQRGYYEQYF; CDR3 DNA: TGCGCCAGCAGCCAAGACCCCCAGAGGGGATACTACGAGCAGTACTTC
V gene: TRBV19; clone size: .; D gene: .; J gene: TRBJ1-1; CDR3 protein: CASSIDVTGTMNTEAFF; CDR3 DNA: TGTGCCAGTAGTATAGACGTTACCGGGACAATGAACACTGAAGCTTTCTTT
V gene: TRBV10-1; clone size: .; D gene: .; J gene: TRBJ1-1; CDR3 protein: CASSEPGRTILNTEAFF; CDR3 DNA: TGCGCCAGCAGTGAGCCCGGCCGGACAATACTGAACACTGAAGCTTTCTTT
V gene: TRBV2; clone size: .; D gene: TRBD1; J gene: TRBJ2-7; CDR3 protein: CASSEGTGTYEQYF; CDR3 DNA: TGTGCCAGCAGTGAAGGGACAGGGACCTACGAGCAGTACTTC
V gene: TRBV7-2; clone size: once; D gene: .; J gene: TRBJ2-2; CDR3 protein: CASSLVSAGGELFF; CDR3 DNA: TGTGCCAGCAGCTTGGTATCAGCGGGCGGGGAGCTGTTTTTT
V gene: TRBV13; clone size: .; D gene: .; J gene: TRBJ2-5; CDR3 protein: CASSLEAGQETQYF; CDR3 DNA: TGTGCCAGCAGCTTAGAGGCGGGCCAAGAGACCCAGTACTTC
V gene: TRBV7-2; clone size: .; D gene: .; J gene: TRBJ2-5; CDR3 protein: CASSGGDPDQETQYF; CDR3 DNA: TGTGCCAGCAGCGGCGGGGACCCCGACCAAGAGACCCAGTACTTC
V gene: TRBV7-8; clone size: .; D gene: TRBD1; J gene: TRBJ2-2; CDR3 protein: CASSLGTGAHTGELFF; CDR3 DNA: TGTGCCAGCAGCTTAGGGACAGGGGCCCACACCGGGGAGCTGTTTTTT
V gene: TRBV19; clone size: .; D gene: TRBD1; J gene: TRBJ2-2; CDR3 protein: CASRVQGPSNTGELFF; CDR3 DNA: TGTGCCAGTAGGGTACAGGGGCCATCGAACACCGGGGAGCTGTTTTTT
V gene: TRBV28; clone size: .; D gene: .; J gene: TRBJ2-7; CDR3 protein: CATRGWGGSKYEQYF; CDR3 DNA: TGTGCCACCAGGGGATGGGGCGGGAGTAAATACGAGCAGTACTTC
V gene: TRBV2; clone size: .; D gene: TRBD1; J gene: TRBJ1-1; CDR3 protein: CASTAGGGNTEAFF; CDR3 DNA: TGTGCCAGCACCGCAGGGGGGGGGAACACTGAAGCTTTCTTT
V gene: TRBV9; clone size: medium-sized; D gene: TRBD1; J gene: TRBJ1-6; CDR3 protein: CASSVDKGTGSGGNSPLHF; CDR3 DNA: TGTGCCAGCAGCGTAGACAAAGGGACAGGCTCTGGGGGGAATTCACCCCTCCACTTT
V gene: TRBV7-9; clone size: .; D gene: .; J gene: TRBJ1-3; CDR3 protein: CASSLPVGTGNTIYF; CDR3 DNA: TGTGCCAGCAGCTTACCGGTGGGGACTGGAAACACCATATATTTT
V gene: TRBV18; clone size: .; D gene: TRBD2; J gene: TRBJ2-7; CDR3 protein: CASSRISGRRYEQYF; CDR3 DNA: TGTGCCAGCTCACGAATCAGCGGGAGACGCTACGAGCAGTACTTC
V gene: TRBV4-2; clone size: once; D gene: .; J gene: TRBJ2-4; CDR3 protein: CASSQDATGGRFNIQYF; CDR3 DNA: TGTGCCAGCAGCCAAGATGCTACGGGGGGCCGCTTTAACATTCAGTACTTC
V gene: TRBV7-3; clone size: .; D gene: .; J gene: TRBJ2-1; CDR3 protein: CASSSTDNEQFF; CDR3 DNA: TGTGCCAGCAGCTCGACGGACAATGAGCAGTTCTTC
V gene: TRBV7-9; clone size: few; D gene: .; J gene: TRBJ2-3; CDR3 protein: CASSSDKDTQYF; CDR3 DNA: TGTGCCAGCAGCTCCGACAAGGATACGCAGTATTTT
V gene: TRBV5-6; clone size: .; D gene: .; J gene: TRBJ1-2; CDR3 protein: CASSLGELYGYTF; CDR3 DNA: TGTGCCAGCAGCTTGGGGGAGCTCTATGGCTACACCTTC
V gene: TRBV7-7; clone size: .; D gene: .; J gene: TRBJ2-1; CDR3 protein: CASSLSGRNYNEQFF; CDR3 DNA: TGTGCTAGCAGCTTGTCCGGTAGGAATTACAATGAGCAGTTCTTC
V gene: TRBV27; clone size: once; D gene: .; J gene: TRBJ2-7; CDR3 protein: CASSLSEGTVSYEQYF; CDR3 DNA: TGTGCCAGCAGTTTATCGGAGGGGACTGTATCCTACGAGCAGTACTTC
V gene: TRBV30; clone size: .; D gene: TRBD1; J gene: TRBJ1-5; CDR3 protein: CAWSTGTGDQPQHF; CDR3 DNA: TGTGCCTGGAGTACAGGGACAGGGGATCAGCCCCAGCATTTT
V gene: TRBV7-8; clone size: .; D gene: .; J gene: TRBJ1-5; CDR3 protein: CASSEWAPDNQPQHF; CDR3 DNA: TGTGCCAGCAGCGAGTGGGCCCCAGACAATCAGCCCCAGCATTTT
V gene: TRBV19; clone size: .; D gene: .; J gene: TRBJ2-7; CDR3 protein: CASSTGLKYEQYF; CDR3 DNA: TGTGCCAGTAGTACGGGTCTTAAGTACGAGCAGTACTTC
V gene: TRBV7-9; clone size: few; D gene: TRBD1; J gene: TRBJ2-7; CDR3 protein: CASIAQGAYEQYF; CDR3 DNA: TGTGCCAGCATCGCACAGGGGGCCTACGAGCAGTACTTC
V gene: TRBV27; clone size: .; D gene: TRBD2; J gene: TRBJ2-2; CDR3 protein: CASSFGLAVLGNTGELFF; CDR3 DNA: TGTGCCAGCAGTTTTGGGCTAGCGGTTCTCGGCAACACCGGGGAGCTGTTTTTT
V gene: TRBV29-1; clone size: .; D gene: TRBD1; J gene: TRBJ2-7; CDR3 protein: CSGRTGNEQYF; CDR3 DNA: TGCAGCGGAAGGACAGGGAACGAGCAGTACTTC
V gene: TRBV30; clone size: .; D gene: .; J gene: TRBJ1-2; CDR3 protein: CAWNPIGGSGYGYTF; CDR3 DNA: TGTGCCTGGAACCCCATTGGGGGCAGTGGCTATGGCTACACCTTC
V gene: TRBV7-9; clone size: .; D gene: .; J gene: TRBJ1-1; CDR3 protein: CASSRVLGGPNTEAFF; CDR3 DNA: TGTGCCAGCAGCCGGGTCCTTGGGGGACCGAACACTGAAGCTTTCTTT
V gene: TRBV5-6; clone size: .; D gene: TRBD1; J gene: TRBJ1-2; CDR3 protein: CASSGTETGGSYGYTF; CDR3 DNA: TGTGCCAGCAGCGGAACCGAGACAGGGGGCAGCTATGGCTACACCTTC
V gene: TRBV11-2; clone size: .; D gene: .; J gene: TRBJ1-4; CDR3 protein: CASSSTDGATNEKLFF; CDR3 DNA: TGTGCCAGCAGCTCAACGGACGGAGCAACTAATGAAAAACTGTTTTTT
V gene: TRBV28; clone size: .; D gene: TRBD2; J gene: TRBJ2-1; CDR3 protein: CASSSRLAGGGEQFF; CDR3 DNA: TGTGCCAGCAGCTCCAGACTAGCGGGAGGGGGGGAGCAGTTCTTC
V gene: TRBV15; clone size: .; D gene: TRBD1; J gene: TRBJ2-7; CDR3 protein: CATSRDRGSYEQYF; CDR3 DNA: TGTGCCACCAGCAGGGACAGGGGCTCCTACGAGCAGTACTTC
V gene: TRBV14; clone size: .; D gene: .; J gene: TRBJ2-5; CDR3 protein: CASSQGGLTGSETQYF; CDR3 DNA: TGTGCCAGCAGCCAAGGAGGGCTAACGGGATCCGAGACCCAGTACTTC
V gene: TRBV6-5; clone size: few; D gene: .; J gene: TRBJ1-1; CDR3 protein: CASSRQTGLRTEAFF; CDR3 DNA: TGTGCCAGCAGTCGACAAACAGGGCTACGAACTGAAGCTTTCTTT
V gene: TRBV5-1; clone size: .; D gene: .; J gene: TRBJ1-1; CDR3 protein: CASSLPEVLGLDTEAFF; CDR3 DNA: TGCGCCAGCAGCTTGCCGGAGGTCTTAGGGTTGGACACTGAAGCTTTCTTT
V gene: TRBV6-4; clone size: .; D gene: .; J gene: TRBJ2-1; CDR3 protein: CASSSGTVGNEQFF; CDR3 DNA: TGTGCCAGCAGTTCCGGGACCGTAGGGAATGAGCAGTTCTTC
V gene: TRBV11-2; clone size: .; D gene: .; J gene: TRBJ2-1; CDR3 protein: CASSPGAFEQFF; CDR3 DNA: TGTGCCAGCAGCCCAGGTGCGTTTGAGCAGTTCTTC
V gene: TRBV6-1; clone size: .; D gene: .; J gene: TRBJ1-2; CDR3 protein: CASSAADSANYGYTF; CDR3 DNA: TGTGCCAGCAGTGCGGCGGACTCTGCTAACTATGGCTACACCTTC
V gene: TRBV7-5; clone size: .; D gene: .; J gene: TRBJ1-2; CDR3 protein: CVRSLVYGTGYRYGYTF; CDR3 DNA: TGTGTCAGAAGCTTAGTCTACGGGACAGGGTATCGCTATGGCTACACCTTC
V gene: TRBV4-2; clone size: .; D gene: .; J gene: TRBJ2-7; CDR3 protein: CASSSDSLSYEQYF; CDR3 DNA: TGTGCCAGCAGCTCGGACAGTCTTTCCTACGAGCAGTACTTC
V gene: TRBV7-2; clone size: few; D gene: TRBD1; J gene: TRBJ1-5; CDR3 protein: CASSLGTGGYQPQHF; CDR3 DNA: TGTGCCAGCAGCTTAGGGACAGGGGGCTATCAGCCCCAGCATTTT
V gene: TRBV27; clone size: .; D gene: .; J gene: TRBJ2-4; CDR3 protein: CASSSSERGQNIQYF; CDR3 DNA: TGTGCCAGCAGTTCCTCCGAGAGGGGCCAAAACATTCAGTACTTC
V gene: TRBV5-1; clone size: .; D gene: .; J gene: TRBJ2-7; CDR3 protein: CASSFLTGPSYEQYF; CDR3 DNA: TGCGCCAGCAGCTTTCTGACGGGACCCTCCTACGAGCAGTACTTC
V gene: TRBV18; clone size: .; D gene: .; J gene: TRBJ2-7; CDR3 protein: CASSSMEEQYF; CDR3 DNA: TGTGCCAGCTCTTCGATGGAAGAGCAGTACTTC
V gene: TRBV28; clone size: .; D gene: TRBD1; J gene: TRBJ1-2; CDR3 protein: CASSEIRGQGAGDYGYTF; CDR3 DNA: TGTGCCAGCAGTGAGATTCGGGGACAGGGGGCAGGTGACTATGGCTACACCTTC
V gene: TRBV6-6; clone size: .; D gene: .; J gene: TRBJ2-7; CDR3 protein: CASSYFGAYEQYF; CDR3 DNA: TGTGCCAGCAGTTACTTCGGGGCCTACGAGCAGTACTTC
V gene: TRBV18; clone size: .; D gene: TRBD2; J gene: TRBJ2-1; CDR3 protein: CASSPTSGYYNEQFF; CDR3 DNA: TGTGCCAGCTCACCTACTAGCGGGTACTACAATGAGCAGTTCTTC
V gene: TRBV28; clone size: once; D gene: TRBD1; J gene: TRBJ1-6; CDR3 protein: CASSSGQGDNSPLHF; CDR3 DNA: TGTGCCAGCAGTTCGGGACAGGGGGATAATTCACCCCTCCACTTT
V gene: TRBV7-2; clone size: once; D gene: .; J gene: TRBJ1-5; CDR3 protein: CASSSEGYSNQPQHF; CDR3 DNA: TGCGCCAGCAGCTCGGAGGGCTATAGCAATCAGCCCCAGCATTTT
V gene: TRBV2; clone size: .; D gene: .; J gene: TRBJ1-1; CDR3 protein: CASSEVIGGNTEAFF; CDR3 DNA: TGTGCCAGCAGTGAAGTTATAGGGGGAAACACTGAAGCTTTCTTT
V gene: TRBV19; clone size: few; D gene: .; J gene: TRBJ1-1; CDR3 protein: CASSILGNTEAFF; CDR3 DNA: TGTGCCAGTAGTATTTTGGGGAACACTGAAGCTTTCTTT
V gene: TRBV27; clone size: few; D gene: TRBD1; J gene: TRBJ2-1; CDR3 protein: CASKRTGSYNEQFF; CDR3 DNA: TGTGCCAGCAAGAGGACAGGTTCCTACAATGAGCAGTTCTTC
V gene: TRBV5-6; clone size: .; D gene: .; J gene: TRBJ2-7; CDR3 protein: CASGGGGATYEQYF; CDR3 DNA: TGTGCCAGCGGCGGGGGCGGAGCCACCTACGAGCAGTACTTC